This is a list of T cell receptor beta chains from one sample in a study of T cell responses to AZD1222 COVID-19 vaccine. The table came from immunoSEQ multiplex PCR; TCRdb's copy has only in-frame clones and leaves some out. The data contain fewer than 95,000 clones, over 75% of them singletons. Sequenced material: peripheral blood, taken 28 days after the second AZD1222 dose. The receptors were sampled from an adult who received the AZD1222 COVID-19 vaccine. The CDR3 runs from the conserved cysteine through the conserved F or W. The D gene is left open where the match is weak. Some rows have no size entry. The others give once, few or many, or a class for an expanded clone.

j_gene	v_gene	d_gene	abundance	CDR3nt	CDR3aa
TRBJ1-2	TRBV21-1	-	-	TGTGCCAGCAGCAAAACTAGGGACAGGGATCCCCCTGCCCCTGGCTACACCTTC	CASSKTRDRDPPAPGYTF
TRBJ1-1	TRBV12-3/TRBV12-4	-	-	TGTGCCAGCAGTTTTCTAAGGAACACTGAAGCTTTCTTT	CASSFLRNTEAFF
TRBJ1-1	TRBV7-8	-	-	TGTGCCAGCAGCCCGCTCCGACAGAACACTGAAGCTTTCTTT	CASSPLRQNTEAFF
TRBJ1-5	TRBV19	-	-	TGTGCCAGTAGTATCGGGGATCCCTATCAGCCCCAGCATTTT	CASSIGDPYQPQHF
TRBJ1-2	TRBV28	TRBD1	-	TGTGCCAGCACTACGCGGACAGGGTCTTATTATGGCTACACCTTC	CASTTRTGSYYGYTF
TRBJ2-3	TRBV7-3	TRBD2	-	TGTGCCAGCAGCAGAAGCGGGGGTTCCACAGATACGCAGTATTTT	CASSRSGGSTDTQYF
TRBJ2-1	TRBV10-1	-	-	TGCGCCAGCAGTGGACGGATGTACAATGAGCAGTTCTTC	CASSGRMYNEQFF
TRBJ1-2	TRBV9	TRBD1	-	TGTGCCAGCAGCGTTGCCCATAGGGGGCCCTATGGCTACACCTTC	CASSVAHRGPYGYTF
TRBJ2-7	TRBV5-1	TRBD1	-	TGCGCCAGCAGCTTTCAGGCAGGGGGTGAGGAGCAGTACTTC	CASSFQAGGEEQYF
TRBJ1-6	TRBV14	-	-	TGTGCCAGCAGCCAAAATCCGGGGGCCGGGAATTCACCCCTCCACTTT	CASSQNPGAGNSPLHF
TRBJ1-3	TRBV3-1/TRBV3-2	-	-	TGTGCCAGCAGCCAAGAGTTGGACTACTCTGGAAACACCATATATTTT	CASSQELDYSGNTIYF
TRBJ1-1	TRBV7-2	-	-	TGTGCCAGCAGCTTAGCGGGGTATGGCACTGAAGCTTTCTTT	CASSLAGYGTEAFF
TRBJ2-3	TRBV10-1	TRBD2	-	TGCGCCAGCCTTGAGAGGGCGGGGGACACAGATACGCAGTATTTT	CASLERAGDTDTQYF
TRBJ2-7	TRBV27	-	-	TGTGCCAGCAGTTTATCTACAGGGCCCTCCTACGAGCAGTACTTC	CASSLSTGPSYEQYF
TRBJ2-3	TRBV24-1	-	-	TGTGCCACCAGTGATAGGACAGGAGGGACAGATACGCAGTATTTT	CATSDRTGGTDTQYF
TRBJ1-1	TRBV7-6	-	-	TGTGCCAGCAGCTTAATCCCTTCCGCATCGGACACTGAAGCTTTCTTT	CASSLIPSASDTEAFF
TRBJ1-6	TRBV6-5	-	few	TGTGCCAGCACCTCGGGACCTTATAATTCACCCCTCCACTTT	CASTSGPYNSPLHF
TRBJ1-5	TRBV2	TRBD1	-	TGTGCCAGCAGTGCCGGGACAGAGGGCCTTAGCAATCAGCCCCAGCATTTT	CASSAGTEGLSNQPQHF
TRBJ1-1	TRBV7-9	-	-	TGTGCCAGCAATCGGCAGGGAGAGAACACTGAAGCTTTCTTT	CASNRQGENTEAFF
TRBJ1-2	TRBV7-2	-	-	TGTGCCAGCAGCCCCCCGGGCGGGATCTATGGCTACACCTTC	CASSPPGGIYGYTF
TRBJ1-2	TRBV7-8	-	-	TGTGCCAGCAGCCAAGCGGACAGAAATGGCTACACCTTC	CASSQADRNGYTF
TRBJ2-2	TRBV27	-	-	TGTGCCAGCAGTTCTTCAGTTGGACTGACCGGGGAGCTGTTTTTT	CASSSSVGLTGELFF
TRBJ1-2	TRBV12-2	-	-	TGTGCAAGTCGCCGAGGACAGATCTATGGCTACACCTTC	CASRRGQIYGYTF
TRBJ1-1	TRBV6-5	-	-	TGTGCCAGCAAATTGACGGAGAGGGTCACTGAAGCTTTCTTT	CASKLTERVTEAFF
TRBJ1-2	TRBV2	-	once	TGTGCCAGCAACCCTACTACGGGGGCAGCTAACTATGGCTACACCTTC	CASNPTTGAANYGYTF
TRBJ1-5	TRBV5-6	-	-	TGTGCCAGCAGCTTTCGACAGGGCAATCAGCCCCAGCATTTT	CASSFRQGNQPQHF
TRBJ1-1	TRBV19	TRBD1	-	TGTGCCAGTAGCAGACAGGGGGCGAGAAACACTGAAGCTTTCTTT	CASSRQGARNTEAFF
TRBJ1-2	TRBV3-1/TRBV3-2	-	-	TGTGCCAGCAGCGCTAAAGGGGCGGTTAGCTATGGCTACACCTTC	CASSAKGAVSYGYTF
TRBJ1-4	TRBV19	-	-	TGTGCCAGTAGCCCCGAAGGGAGGGTGATTACTATCGGGGAAAAACTGTTTTTT	CASSPEGRVITIGEKLFF
TRBJ1-1	TRBV20-1	-	-	TGCAGTGCCAAAGAGGACACTGAAGCTTTCTTT	CSAKEDTEAFF
TRBJ1-1	TRBV19	-	-	TGTGCCAGTAGTTTGGGGAACACTGAAGCTTTCTTT	CASSLGNTEAFF
TRBJ2-7	TRBV28	-	-	TGTGCCAGCAGGGGCGGGACAGCCAATTTGGGACAGTACTTC	CASRGGTANLGQYF
TRBJ1-1	TRBV30	-	few	TGTGCCTGGAGTTTTACTCCAGGAGATATGGCTTTCTTT	CAWSFTPGDMAFF